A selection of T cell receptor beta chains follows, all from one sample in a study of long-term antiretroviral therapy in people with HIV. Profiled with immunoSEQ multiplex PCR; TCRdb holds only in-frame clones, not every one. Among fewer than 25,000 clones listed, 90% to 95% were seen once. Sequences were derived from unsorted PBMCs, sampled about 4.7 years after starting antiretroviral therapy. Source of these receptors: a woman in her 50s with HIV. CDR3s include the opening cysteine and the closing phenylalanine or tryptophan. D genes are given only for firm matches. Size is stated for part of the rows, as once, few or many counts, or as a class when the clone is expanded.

TGCGCCAGCAGCTTGGAAAGACAGCTAGGCGGCTACACCTTC | CASSLERQLGGYTF | . | . | TRBJ1-2 | TRBV5-1
TGTGCCAGCAGCGGGAGGCTGGCCGTGAACACTGAAGCTTTCTTT | CASSGRLAVNTEAFF | . | . | TRBJ1-1 | TRBV11-1
TGTGCCAGTTCTGAGCGTTTAGCGGGAGGGGCACCCTACGAGCAGTACTTC | CASSERLAGGAPYEQYF | once | TRBD2 | TRBJ2-7 | TRBV5-4
TGTGCCAGCAGCGACGTAGAGAGGCGGGGGGGAACCGGGGAGCTGTTTTTT | CASSDVERRGGTGELFF | . | TRBD2 | TRBJ2-2 | TRBV9
TGTGCCAGCAGCCAAGTTTCGGGACTAGCGGGTTCGCCCTCCTACGAGCAGTACTTC | CASSQVSGLAGSPSYEQYF | . | TRBD2 | TRBJ2-7 | TRBV4-2
TGTGCCAGCAACCAGGGCAGGGGTCAGCCCCAGCATTTT | CASNQGRGQPQHF | . | . | TRBJ1-5 | TRBV21-1
TGTGCCAGCAGCGTAGCAGGGTTGGCAGATACGCAGTATTTT | CASSVAGLADTQYF | . | . | TRBJ2-3 | TRBV9
TGTGCCACCAGCAGAGATGGGCGGGAGGGCGAAGAGCAGTACTTC | CATSRDGREGEEQYF | . | TRBD2 | TRBJ2-7 | TRBV15
TGTGCCAGCAGCGACCGCGGGACTCTACCCACAGATACGCAGTATTTT | CASSDRGTLPTDTQYF | . | . | TRBJ2-3 | TRBV9
TGTGCCAGCTCACCACCCAGCTCCTACGAGCAGTACTTC | CASSPPSSYEQYF | . | . | TRBJ2-7 | TRBV18
TGTGCCAGCAGCGGACAGGACATGAACACTGAAGCTTTCTTT | CASSGQDMNTEAFF | once | TRBD1 | TRBJ1-1 | TRBV7-9
TGTGCCAGCAGCCCCGCCGGGGCAGGGGCCAACGTCCTGACTTTC | CASSPAGAGANVLTF | . | . | TRBJ2-6 | TRBV13
TGTGCCAGCAGTCCACACCCCCAGGGAGGGACCGGGGAGCTGTTTTTT | CASSPHPQGGTGELFF | few | TRBD2 | TRBJ2-2 | TRBV6-6
TGTGCCAGCAGCGTGACAGGGGGCACAGCCGGGGCCAACGTCCTGACTTTC | CASSVTGGTAGANVLTF | . | TRBD1 | TRBJ2-6 | TRBV2
TGTGCCAACGCGACGAGGTATCTGTCCGTGGGTGGCTACACCTTC | CANATRYLSVGGYTF | . | . | TRBJ1-2 | TRBV21-1
TGTGCCAGCAGTGAAATTCCTCGGACTGTAAGCTCCTACGAGCAGTACTTC | CASSEIPRTVSSYEQYF | . | . | TRBJ2-7 | TRBV2
TGTGCCAGCAGCGTAGGTGAGGTCTACAATGAGCAGTTCTTC | CASSVGEVYNEQFF | once | . | TRBJ2-1 | TRBV9
TGTGCCAGCAGCTTAGAGTTGGACACCGGGGAGCTGTTTTTT | CASSLELDTGELFF | . | . | TRBJ2-2 | TRBV7-6
TGTGCCAGCAGTGAAGCGTTGTTCGCGTACGTGACTGCTTCACCCCTCCACTTT | CASSEALFAYVTASPLHF | . | . | TRBJ1-6 | TRBV2
TGTGCCAGCAGCATAGCGGGAGGCGGCTACGAGCAGTACTTC | CASSIAGGGYEQYF | . | TRBD2 | TRBJ2-7 | TRBV7-9
TGCGCCAGCAGCCCTAGCGGGGTCTCCTACGAGCAGTACTTC | CASSPSGVSYEQYF | . | TRBD2 | TRBJ2-7 | TRBV5-1
TGTGCCAGCAGCGCCAGAACAGGGGAAGGGGAAAAACTGTTTTTT | CASSARTGEGEKLFF | . | TRBD1 | TRBJ1-4 | TRBV7-2
TGTGCCACCAGCAGAGCGGGAGTTACAGATACGCAGTATTTT | CATSRAGVTDTQYF | once | . | TRBJ2-3 | TRBV15
TGCAGCGCTGACCGGGACAGAATAGGGAACACTGAAGCTTTCTTT | CSADRDRIGNTEAFF | . | TRBD1 | TRBJ1-1 | TRBV29-1
TGTGCCAGCAGCTTAGGGGGACTAGGAGAAGAGACCCAGTACTTC | CASSLGGLGEETQYF | . | TRBD2 | TRBJ2-5 | TRBV13
TGTGCCACCGGTGGGACAGTGAATGAGCAGTTCTTC | CATGGTVNEQFF | . | TRBD1 | TRBJ2-1 | TRBV6-5
TGTGCCAGCAGTATGAGTGACTATGGCTACACCTTC | CASSMSDYGYTF | . | . | TRBJ1-2 | TRBV28
TGTGCCAGCAGTTACAGTCGCGACAGAAGCACTGAAGCTTTCTTT | CASSYSRDRSTEAFF | . | . | TRBJ1-1 | TRBV6-5
TGTGCCAGTCTCGGTGGGGGGTCGTATTTCAATGAGCAGTTCTTC | CASLGGGSYFNEQFF | . | . | TRBJ2-1 | TRBV28
TGTGCCAGCCCAAAGGGGAACACTGAAGCTTTCTTT | CASPKGNTEAFF | . | . | TRBJ1-1 | TRBV6-5
TGTGCCAGCAGCGCTGGACTAGCGGGTGAGGGCGAGCAGTACTTC | CASSAGLAGEGEQYF | . | TRBD2 | TRBJ2-7 | TRBV9
TGCAGCGTTGGCCCCCTCCCGGGAGGGGCTACAGATACGCAGTATTTT | CSVGPLPGGATDTQYF | . | TRBD2 | TRBJ2-3 | TRBV29-1
TGTGCCAGCAGCTTTGGGACAGGTTCCTACGAGCAGTACTTC | CASSFGTGSYEQYF | . | TRBD1 | TRBJ2-7 | TRBV5-6
TGCGCCAGCAGCCCGGGACAGGTGGATAGAGATACGCAGTATTTT | CASSPGQVDRDTQYF | . | TRBD1 | TRBJ2-3 | TRBV5-1
TGTGCCAGCAGTTTGGGAGTCTCCTACGAGCAGTACTTC | CASSLGVSYEQYF | . | . | TRBJ2-7 | TRBV6-6
TGTGCCAGTAGTATGGAAGAAACCCAGTACTTC | CASSMEETQYF | . | . | TRBJ2-5 | TRBV19
TGTGCCTGGAGTCCCGGGACTAGCGGGAGCTTAGGGCAGTACTTC | CAWSPGTSGSLGQYF | . | TRBD2 | TRBJ2-7 | TRBV30
TGCGCCAGCAGCTTGGTTACTAGCGGGAACTCAGATACGCAGTATTTT | CASSLVTSGNSDTQYF | once | TRBD2 | TRBJ2-3 | TRBV5-1
TGTGCCAGCAGCTTAGAAGGGAATGAGCAGTTCTTC | CASSLEGNEQFF | . | . | TRBJ2-1 | TRBV7-9
TGTGCCAGCAGGGCTGCGGGAAGGGTTGAGCAGTTCTTC | CASRAAGRVEQFF | . | . | TRBJ2-1 | TRBV9
TGTGCCAGCAGCTTGGTATGGGGACCAGGGACCTACGAGCAGTACTTC | CASSLVWGPGTYEQYF | once | . | TRBJ2-7 | TRBV5-8
TGTGCCAGCAGCGACAGCTACGAGCAGTACTTC | CASSDSYEQYF | . | . | TRBJ2-7 | TRBV28
TGTGCCAGCAGCTTAGAAGGCCTCATTCAGTACTTC | CASSLEGLIQYF | . | . | TRBJ2-4 | TRBV7-9
TGTGCCAGCAGGCCGGGACTAGCATCAGATACGCAGTATTTT | CASRPGLASDTQYF | . | TRBD2 | TRBJ2-3 | TRBV6-5
TGTGCCAGCTCACCTCGGGACGGCAGCTCCTACGAGCAGTACTTC | CASSPRDGSSYEQYF | . | . | TRBJ2-7 | TRBV18
TGTGCCAGCAGTTTCCGGGAGTTATACAATGAGCAGTTCTTC | CASSFRELYNEQFF | medium-sized | . | TRBJ2-1 | TRBV27
TGTGCCAGCAGCCCACGAGTGGGGGTGGGGCACACAGATACGCAGTATTTT | CASSPRVGVGHTDTQYF | . | . | TRBJ2-3 | TRBV9